A single sample is the source of the 9 T cell receptor beta chains below, sequenced in a study of tumour-infiltrating T cells in Burkitt lymphoma. Repertoires were generated with immunoSEQ multiplex PCR, while TCRdb's copy carries only in-frame clones and drops some. Of 1,200 to 1,500 clones in the sample, approximately 11% were seen once. Sequenced sample: tumor tissue. The receptor set was obtained from a human donor with Burkitt lymphoma.

The rearrangement uses TRBV7-9 and TRBJ1-2; tentatively, D is TRBD1 (6 bases). V lost 3 bases and J 4 bases, leaving 21 bases between the germline ends. Germline V CDR1 and CDR2: SEHNR, FQNEAQ (reference sequence). The CDR3 covers 17 residues. Here the CDR3 reads CASSLGGVHRDLYGYTF. Here the CDR3 DNA reads TGTGCCAGCAGCTTGGGCGGGGTACACAGGGATCTCTATGGCTACACCTTC.

With respect to this clone: A read error may be the cause here, since a much bigger clone is one base away. The chain links TRBV7-9 to TRBJ2-3; TRBD1 is a possible D gene (5 bases). The CDR3 loop spans 15 amino acids. Trimming took off 1 base at V and 11 bases at J, with 19 bases between the two ends. CDR1 and CDR2 from the germline V gene are SEHNR and FQNEAQ (reference sequence). CDR3 bases: TGTGCCAGCAGCTTAGGCGGCCAGGGCAGGTATATGCAGTATTTT. This gives the protein CASSLGGQGRYMQYF.

The chain joins TRBV9 to TRBJ2-3; a possible D gene is TRBD2 (7 bases). V was shortened by 5 bases and J by 4 bases, with 20 bases between the two germline ends. In germline, CDR1 is SGDLS, CDR2 YYNGEE. This CDR3 has 16 residues. CDR3 in amino acids: CASSPWEGGAADTQYF. Here the CDR3 DNA reads TGTGCCAGCAGTCCATGGGAGGGGGGGGCCGCAGATACGCAGTATTTT.

This chain joins TRBV27 and TRBJ2-3, with a weak D call TRBD2 (6 bases). The germline V and J ends were trimmed by 6 bases and 0 bases, with 13 bases remaining between them. The CDR3 consists of 15 residues. Germline lookup yields CDR1 MNHEY and CDR2 SMNVEV (reference sequence). This CDR3 reads CASSDPRESTDTQYF. DNA of the CDR3: TGTGCCAGCAGCGACCCCCGGGAGAGCACAGATACGCAGTATTTT.

This clone showed up just a few times. V usage is TRBV6-6 and J usage is TRBJ2-1; D unclear. V was shortened by 6 bases and J by 8 bases, with 14 bases between the two germline ends. Germline assignment: CDR1 MNHNY and CDR2 SVGAGI (reference sequence). The CDR3 totals 13 residues. Here the CDR3 DNA reads TGTGCCAGCAGGTCTCCTTCTGGGGATGAGCAGTTCTTC. Encoded protein: CASRSPSGDEQFF.

The J gene is TRBJ1-1, the V gene TRBV2; a weak D match, TRBD1 (6 bases). The V and J ends lost 8 bases and 9 bases respectively, with 19 bases between them. This CDR3 is 13 amino acids long. Germline lookup yields CDR1 SNHLY and CDR2 FYNNEI. In DNA form, the CDR3 reads TGTGCCAGCCACGCCCAACAGGGAACTAAAGCTTTCTTT. It yields the protein CASHAQQGTKAFF.

A few counts support this clone. V is TRBV12-1 and J is TRBJ2-7; TRBD2 was called by the table and not checked on the DNA. TRBV12-1 is classified as a pseudogene. The CDR3 is 16 residues long. The CDR3 region is CASSPTKVAGGYEQYF. In DNA form, the CDR3 reads TGTGCCAGCAGCCCCACCAAGGTAGCGGGGGGTTACGAGCAGTACTTC.

The rearrangement uses TRBV6-1 and TRBJ1-6; D is unresolved. Trimming shortened V by 5 bases and J by 3 bases, and 8 bases separated the two germline ends. Germline CDR1 MNHNS, CDR2 SASEGT. The CDR3 covers 14 residues. This CDR3 is CASSSRDYNSPLHF. Written as DNA, the CDR3 is TGTGCCAGCAGTTCTAGAGACTATAATTCACCCCTCCACTTT.

This clone was picked up a small number of times. The CDR3 coding sequence is TGCAGCGTTGACCGCGGTAGCACAGATACGCAGTATTTT. It encodes CSVDRGSTDTQYF. This chain joins TRBV29-1 and TRBJ2-3; D remains unclear. Germline CDR1 reads SQVTM; CDR2 reads ANQGSEA. V was shortened by 3 bases and J by 0 bases, with 7 bases between the two germline ends. This CDR3 has 13 residues.